The clone carrying this TCR beta chain was counted a few times. Its target is unknown. The data belong to a study of cytomegalovirus exposure and HLA in healthy donors. Whole-study results and caveats: A later analysis showed that HLA-associated TCR beta chains had undergone more clonal expansion than equally common others.

Germline V lookup: CDR1 SGHTA, CDR2 FQGNSA. The V and J ends lost 0 bases and 5 bases respectively, with 10 bases between them. The CDR3 is 14 amino acids. PCR amplification relied on 60 Vbeta primers (plus 13 Jbeta primers). Data came from immunoSEQ multiplex PCR; TCRdb stores just in-frame clones and leaves some out. The sample lists about 86,000 clones, about four fifths seen once, with approximately 15% in the top ten. The sequence derives from a woman aged 40 to 50 in good health and CMV-seropositive. The genes are TRBV7-2 and TRBJ1-1, with D possibly matching TRBD1 (5 bases). The sequenced sample consisted of PBMCs. The CDR3, as DNA: TGTGCCAGCAGCTTAGCGGCAGGGCGGACTGAAGCTTTCTTT. This encodes CASSLAAGRTEAFF. Drawing the rest from reference TRBV7-2 and TRBJ1-1, the complete variable domain is GAGVSQSPSNKVTEKGKDVELRCDPISGHTALYWYRQSLGQGLEFLIYFQGNSAPDKSGLPSDRFSAERTGGSVSTLTIQRTQQEDSAVYLCASSLAAGRTEAFFGQGTRLTVV.